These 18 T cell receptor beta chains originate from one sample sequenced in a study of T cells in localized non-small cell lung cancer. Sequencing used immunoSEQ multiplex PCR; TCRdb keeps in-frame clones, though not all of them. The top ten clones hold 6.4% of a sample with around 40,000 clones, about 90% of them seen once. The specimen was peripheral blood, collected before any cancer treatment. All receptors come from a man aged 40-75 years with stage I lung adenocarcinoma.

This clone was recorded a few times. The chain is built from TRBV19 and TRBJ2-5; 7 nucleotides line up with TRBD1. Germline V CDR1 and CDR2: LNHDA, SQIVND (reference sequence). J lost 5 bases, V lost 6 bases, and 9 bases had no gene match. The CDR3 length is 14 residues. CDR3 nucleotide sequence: TGTGCCAGTAGAAAACAGGGGCTGGGGGAGACCCAGTACTTC. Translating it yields CASRKQGLGETQYF.

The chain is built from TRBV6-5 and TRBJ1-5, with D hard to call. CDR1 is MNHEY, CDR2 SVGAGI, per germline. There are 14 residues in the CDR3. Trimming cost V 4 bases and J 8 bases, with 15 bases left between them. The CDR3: CASSSTPNGEPQHF. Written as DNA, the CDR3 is TGTGCCAGCAGTTCTACACCGAACGGGGAGCCCCAGCATTTT.

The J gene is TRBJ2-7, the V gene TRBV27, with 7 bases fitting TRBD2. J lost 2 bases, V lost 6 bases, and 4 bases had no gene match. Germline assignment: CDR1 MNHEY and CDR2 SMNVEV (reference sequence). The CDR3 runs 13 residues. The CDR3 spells CASRPSGTYEQYF. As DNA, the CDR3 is TGTGCCAGCAGACCCAGCGGGACCTACGAGCAGTACTTC.

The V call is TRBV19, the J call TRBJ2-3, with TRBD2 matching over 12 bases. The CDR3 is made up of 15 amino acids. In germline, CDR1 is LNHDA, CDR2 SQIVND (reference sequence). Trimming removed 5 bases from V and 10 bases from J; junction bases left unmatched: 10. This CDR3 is CASSALAGGPHAQYF. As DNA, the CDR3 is TGTGCCAGTAGTGCTCTAGCGGGAGGGCCGCACGCGCAGTATTTT.

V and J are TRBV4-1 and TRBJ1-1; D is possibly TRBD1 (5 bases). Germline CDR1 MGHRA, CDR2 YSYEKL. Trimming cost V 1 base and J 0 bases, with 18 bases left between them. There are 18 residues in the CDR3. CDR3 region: CASSQAGRGRTLNTEAFF. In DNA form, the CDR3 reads TGCGCCAGCAGCCAAGCCGGTAGGGGACGGACGTTGAACACTGAAGCTTTCTTT.

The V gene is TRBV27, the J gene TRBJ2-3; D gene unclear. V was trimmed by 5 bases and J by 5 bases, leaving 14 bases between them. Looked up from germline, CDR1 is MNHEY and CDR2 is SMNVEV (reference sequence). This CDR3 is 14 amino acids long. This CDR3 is CASSHDILRDTQYF. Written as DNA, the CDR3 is TGTGCCAGCAGTCACGACATTTTGAGAGATACGCAGTATTTT.

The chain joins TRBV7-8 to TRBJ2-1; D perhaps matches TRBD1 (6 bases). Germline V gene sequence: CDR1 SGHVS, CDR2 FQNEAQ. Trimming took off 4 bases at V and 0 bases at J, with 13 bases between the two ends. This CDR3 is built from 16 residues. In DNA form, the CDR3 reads TGTGCCAGCAGCTCAACTAGGGGGAGCTCCTACAATGAGCAGTTCTTC. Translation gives CASSSTRGSSYNEQFF.

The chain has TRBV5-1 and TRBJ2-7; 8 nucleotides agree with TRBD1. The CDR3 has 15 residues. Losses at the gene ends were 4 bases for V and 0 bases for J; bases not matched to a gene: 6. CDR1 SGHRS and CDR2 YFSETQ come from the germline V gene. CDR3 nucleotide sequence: TGCGCCAGCAGCGTTGACAGGGGAAGCTCCTACGAGCAGTACTTC. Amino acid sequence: CASSVDRGSSYEQYF.

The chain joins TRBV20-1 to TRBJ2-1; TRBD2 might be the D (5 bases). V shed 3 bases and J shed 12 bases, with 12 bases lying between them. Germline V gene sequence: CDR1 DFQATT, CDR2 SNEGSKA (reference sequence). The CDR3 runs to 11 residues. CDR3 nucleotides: TGCAGTGCTAGGACTACGGGTGGGCAGTTCTTC. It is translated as CSARTTGGQFF.

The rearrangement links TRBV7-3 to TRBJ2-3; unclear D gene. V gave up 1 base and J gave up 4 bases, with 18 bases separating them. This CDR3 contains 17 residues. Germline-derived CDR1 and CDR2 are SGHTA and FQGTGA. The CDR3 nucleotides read TGTGCCAGCAGCTTAAGAGGCGGATCTCTTGGTGCAGATACGCAGTATTTT. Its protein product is CASSLRGGSLGADTQYF.

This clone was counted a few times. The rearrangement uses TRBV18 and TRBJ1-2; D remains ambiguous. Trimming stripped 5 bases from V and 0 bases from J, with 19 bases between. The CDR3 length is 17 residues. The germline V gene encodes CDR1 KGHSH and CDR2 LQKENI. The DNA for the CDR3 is TGTGCCAGCTCAACACAGCAAGGCGATTTAACTAACTATGGCTACACCTTC. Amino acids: CASSTQQGDLTNYGYTF.

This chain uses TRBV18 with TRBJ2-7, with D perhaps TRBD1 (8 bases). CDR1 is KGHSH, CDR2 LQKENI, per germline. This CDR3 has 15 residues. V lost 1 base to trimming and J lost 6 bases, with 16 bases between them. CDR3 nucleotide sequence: TGTGCCAGCTCACCACAGGTACAGGGGGGGGCCGAGCAGTACTTC. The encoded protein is CASSPQVQGGAEQYF.

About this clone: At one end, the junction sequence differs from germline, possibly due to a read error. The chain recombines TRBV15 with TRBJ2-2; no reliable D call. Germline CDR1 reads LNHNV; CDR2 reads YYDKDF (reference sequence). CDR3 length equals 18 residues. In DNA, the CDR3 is TGTGCCACCAGCGGAGACCCAAGCGTGGCGTTGAACACCGGGGAGCTGTTTTTT. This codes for CATSGDPSVALNTGELFF.

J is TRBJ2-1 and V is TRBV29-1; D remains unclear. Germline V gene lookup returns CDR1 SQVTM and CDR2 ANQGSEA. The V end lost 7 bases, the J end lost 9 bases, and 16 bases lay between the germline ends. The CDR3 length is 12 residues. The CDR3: CSALPRAREQFF. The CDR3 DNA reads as TGCAGCGCCCTCCCCCGGGCTCGTGAGCAGTTCTTC.

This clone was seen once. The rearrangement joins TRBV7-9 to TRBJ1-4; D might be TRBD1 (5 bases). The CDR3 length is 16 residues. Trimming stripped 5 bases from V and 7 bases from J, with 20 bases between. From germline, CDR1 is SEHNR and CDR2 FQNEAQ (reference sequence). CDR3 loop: CASSPPYGGELEKLFF. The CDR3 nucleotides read TGTGCCAGCAGCCCCCCCTACGGGGGAGAACTTGAAAAACTGTTTTTT.

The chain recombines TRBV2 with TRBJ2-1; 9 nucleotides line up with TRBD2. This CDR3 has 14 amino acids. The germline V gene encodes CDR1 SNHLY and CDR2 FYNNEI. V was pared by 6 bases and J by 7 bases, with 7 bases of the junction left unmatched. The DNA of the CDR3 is TGTGCCAGCAGAGCCGGGACTAGCTCAAATGAGCAGTTCTTC. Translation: CASRAGTSSNEQFF.

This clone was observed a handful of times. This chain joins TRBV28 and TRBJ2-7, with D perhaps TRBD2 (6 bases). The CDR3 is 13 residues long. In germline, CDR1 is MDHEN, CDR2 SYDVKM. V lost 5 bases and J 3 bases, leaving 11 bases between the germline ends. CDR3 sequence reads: CASSTWGDYEQYF. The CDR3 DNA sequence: TGTGCCAGCAGTACTTGGGGGGACTACGAGCAGTACTTC.

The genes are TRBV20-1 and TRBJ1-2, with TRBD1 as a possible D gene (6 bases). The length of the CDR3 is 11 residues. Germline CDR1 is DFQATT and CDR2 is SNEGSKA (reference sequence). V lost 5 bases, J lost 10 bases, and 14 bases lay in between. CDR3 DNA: TGCAGTGCTGAAGACCAGGGGATCTACACCTTC. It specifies CSAEDQGIYTF.